The 2 T cell receptor beta chains below were found in one sample sequenced in a study of T cells in women clearing cervical HPV infection (dated by TCRdb to the late 2010s). The method was the immunoSEQ multiplex PCR assay. Held by TCRdb, this immuneACCESS table contains in-frame sequences only and omits some clones. Under half of the omission traces to an unresolved V gene where checked; the cause of the rest is unknown. This sample's table has entries for some 20,000 clones. The ten largest clonotypes hold more than 4.5% of the sample. Sequenced sample: blood buffy coat. Source of these receptors: a woman aged 18 to 75 with a cervical HPV16 infection that either progressed to CIN3+ or cleared (not recorded which).

Notes on this clone: The sequenced fragment ends 3 residues before the CDR3 boundary, so the rest is inferred from the germline J gene. V gene TRBV11-1 combines with J gene TRBJ2-1; 10 bases are a match to TRBD2. Looked up from germline, CDR1 is SGHAT and CDR2 is FQDESV (reference sequence). With 5 bases clipped from V and 7 bases from J, the junction kept 8 bases outside the gene matches. CDR3 size: 15 residues. The CDR3 is CASSQGLAMRNEQFF. CDR3 bases read: TGTGCCAGCAGCCAGGGACTAGCGATGCGGAATGAG.

A note on this clone: The read gets to within 3 residues of the CDR3 end, and the germline J gene fills in the rest. The same CDR3 arises from other DNA sequences in this sample as well. J is TRBJ1-1 and V is TRBV19; D possibly corresponds to TRBD1 (6 bases). This CDR3 contains 16 residues. The V end was cut by 4 bases, the J end by 0 bases, with 15 bases between. Germline V gives CDR1 LNHDA, CDR2 SQIVND (reference sequence). CDR3 in amino acids: CASSTTQGRVNTEAFF. The sequenced part of the CDR3 DNA is TGTGCCAGTAGTACTACACAGGGTCGGGTGAACACTGAA.